One and the same sample provided the 9 T cell receptor beta chains below, sequenced in a study of shared clonotypes between healthy human individuals. CD45RO-negative, CCR7-positively selected cells formed the naive CD8 fraction, excluding terminally differentiated effector memory CD45RA+ cells. TCRdb's table, derived via immunoSEQ multiplex PCR, lists solely in-frame clones and lacks some. The sample lists around 2,000,000 clones; under 95% were seen once. Sequencing was performed on naive CD8+ T cells from PBMCs. The source is a man younger than 35 in good health. Some clones in this sample may be carry-over from other donors' samples.

The chain uses TRBV5-4 and TRBJ2-3; TRBD2 aligns across 16 bases. There are 18 residues in the CDR3. Trimming took 4 bases from V and 4 from J; bases not matched to a gene: 9. Germline V gene lookup returns CDR1 SGHNT and CDR2 YYREEE (reference sequence). This CDR3 is CASSQPGLAGGGADTQYF. The CDR3 region has the DNA TGTGCCAGCAGCCAGCCGGGACTAGCGGGAGGGGGGGCAGATACGCAGTATTTT.

In DNA, the CDR3 is TGTGCCAGCAGCTACGATCGGGGCTACACCTTC. Its protein is CASSYDRGYTF. V gene TRBV4-2 combines with J gene TRBJ1-2; no reliable D call. The CDR3 sequence is 11 residues long. Per the germline V gene, CDR1 is LGHNA and CDR2 is YNFKEQ. Trimming pared 5 bases from V and 8 bases from J, leaving 9 bases between.

J is TRBJ2-5 and V is TRBV27; TRBD1 is a possible D gene (6 bases). Germline CDR1 and CDR2: MNHEY and SMNVEV (reference sequence). V lost 2 bases to trimming and J lost 4 bases, with 11 bases between them. This CDR3 is 14 amino acids long. The CDR3, as DNA: TGTGCCAGCAGTTTAACAGGGTATAGAGAGACCCAGTACTTC. Its translation: CASSLTGYRETQYF.

V and J are TRBV11-2 and TRBJ2-5; 10 bases agree with TRBD2. Germline V gene data show CDR1 as SGHAT and CDR2 as FQNNGV. The CDR3 runs 16 residues. V shed 4 bases and J 5 bases; nucleotides not matched to a gene: 10. The CDR3 is CASSSGLAAIRETQYF. The CDR3 nucleotides are TGTGCCAGCAGCTCAGGACTAGCGGCGATAAGGGAGACCCAGTACTTC.

The chain uses TRBV27 and TRBJ2-7; 10 bases are shared with TRBD1. V trimming: 5 bases; J trimming: 5 bases; junction bases outside the gene matches: 12. CDR3 length: 16 residues. Looked up from germline, CDR1 is MNHEY and CDR2 is SMNVEV (reference sequence). This CDR3 reads CASSRTERQGANEQYF. In nucleotides, the CDR3 is TGTGCCAGCAGTCGCACTGAGCGACAGGGGGCTAACGAGCAGTACTTC.

The gene calls are TRBV4-3 and TRBJ2-7; the D gene is possibly TRBD2 (6 bases). Germline CDR1 LGHNA, CDR2 YSLEER. This CDR3 has 16 amino acids. V lost 1 base, J lost 5 bases, and 18 bases lay in between. Here the CDR3 reads CASSQGGGRGSHEQYF. The CDR3 DNA follows: TGCGCCAGCAGCCAAGGTGGAGGGCGCGGGTCCCACGAGCAGTACTTC.

To note about this clone: Other DNA sequences from this sample encode an identical CDR3 as well. The chain has TRBV9 and TRBJ2-2, with 11 bases that match TRBD2. This CDR3 spans 16 amino acids. Germline values: CDR1 SGDLS, CDR2 YYNGEE. With V trimmed by 0 bases and J by 5 bases, 3 bases remained unmatched. The CDR3 bases are TGTGCCAGCAGCGTAGCCCTAGCGGGAGGTACCGGGGAGCTGTTTTTT. This gives the protein CASSVALAGGTGELFF.

The CDR3 here is CASSYDGSYNEQFF. CDR3 DNA sequence: TGTGCCAGCAGCTACGACGGATCCTACAATGAGCAGTTCTTC. This sequence joins TRBV13 and TRBJ2-1; D is undetermined. V was clipped by 4 bases and J by 1 base, with 8 bases between them. CDR3 size: 14 residues. Germline CDR1 and CDR2: PRHDT and FYEKMQ (reference sequence). Drawing the rest from reference TRBV13 and TRBJ2-1, the complete variable domain is AAGVIQSPRHLIKEKRETATLKCYPIPRHDTVYWYQQGPGQDPQFLISFYEKMQSDKGSIPDRFSAQQFSDYHSELNMSSLELGDSALYFCASSYDGSYNEQFFGPGTRLTVL.

Points on this clone: Other DNA sequences in this specimen translate into the identical CDR3. For the CDR3, the DNA is TGTGCCAGCAGTTTTAGGCAGGGGGGACAGCCCCAGCATTTT. It yields the protein CASSFRQGGQPQHF. The gene calls are TRBV27 and TRBJ1-5, with 7 bases fitting TRBD1. The CDR3 covers 14 residues. Germline V lookup: CDR1 MNHEY, CDR2 SMNVEV (reference sequence). Trimming took 3 bases from V and 7 from J; bases not matched to a gene: 6.